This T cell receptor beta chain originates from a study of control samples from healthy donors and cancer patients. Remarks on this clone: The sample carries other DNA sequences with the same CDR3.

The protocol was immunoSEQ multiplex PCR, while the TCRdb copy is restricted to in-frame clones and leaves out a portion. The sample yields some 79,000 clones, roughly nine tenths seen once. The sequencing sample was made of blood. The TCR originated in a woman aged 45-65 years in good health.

CDR3 residues: CASSLGTYEQYF. The DNA of the CDR3 is TGCGCCAGCAGCCTGGGGACCTACGAGCAGTACTTC. This sequence joins TRBV5-1 and TRBJ2-7; D is unresolved. Trimming stripped 4 bases from V and 2 bases from J, with 7 bases between. CDR1 is SGHRS and CDR2 is YFSETQ in the germline V gene. This CDR3 is built from 12 residues.